Listed below are T cell receptor beta chains from one sample, sequenced in a study of blood T cell repertoires in COVID-19. The repertoire was sequenced with immunoSEQ multiplex PCR; TCRdb's copy has only in-frame clones and lacks some. Among roughly 250,000 clones listed, about 93% were seen once. The source material was peripheral blood. All receptors derive from a man under 40 with COVID-19, enrolled during active disease. Both conserved end residues are part of each CDR3. The D gene is left open where the match is weak. Not every row has a clone size; where given, it reads once, few, many or a size class.

d_gene	v_gene	j_gene	abundance	CDR3nt	CDR3aa
NA	TRBV19	TRBJ1-4	NA	TGTGCCAGTAGTGTAACAGGGACGGTAAGCGAAAAACTGTTTTTT	CASSVTGTVSEKLFF
NA	TRBV12-3/TRBV12-4	TRBJ1-1	once	TGTGCCAGCACCCTCGGGATGAACACTGAAGCTTTCTTT	CASTLGMNTEAFF
TRBD2	TRBV11-2	TRBJ2-1	NA	TGTGCCAGCAGCCCCATGGTGACTAGCGGGGGACACAATGAGCAGTTCTTC	CASSPMVTSGGHNEQFF
NA	TRBV4-2	TRBJ1-2	NA	TGTGCCAGCAGCCAAGAGTTGCAGGGTTGGGGCTACACCTTC	CASSQELQGWGYTF
TRBD1	TRBV5-1	TRBJ1-5	NA	TGCGCCAGCAGTACAGGGACAGCAAGCAATCAGCCCCAGCATTTT	CASSTGTASNQPQHF
TRBD1	TRBV10-1	TRBJ2-7	NA	TGCGCCAGCAGTGAGTCGATTGGGGGACAGGGGCGATGTCGTTTGTTTTACGAGCAGTACTTC	CASSESIGGQGRCRLFYEQYF
NA	TRBV5-1	TRBJ1-2	NA	TGCGCCAGCAGCCCGCTGGAAGGGGCCTCCTATGGCTACACCTTC	CASSPLEGASYGYTF
NA	TRBV14	TRBJ2-6	NA	TGTGCCAGCAGCCTGAGGACTGGTGGGGCCAACGTCCTGACTTTC	CASSLRTGGANVLTF
NA	TRBV7-9	TRBJ1-3	NA	TGTGCCAGCAGCATCAGGGGACGCTCTGGAAACACCATATATTTT	CASSIRGRSGNTIYF
TRBD1	TRBV28	TRBJ1-2	NA	TGTGCCAGCAGTTTGGGTGACAGGGATGGCTACACCTTC	CASSLGDRDGYTF
TRBD1	TRBV10-3	TRBJ1-1	NA	TGTGCCATCAGTGGAGGGGGCGCTGGCACTGAAGCTTTCTTT	CAISGGGAGTEAFF
TRBD1	TRBV6-5	TRBJ1-5	NA	TGTGCCAGCGGATGGCGACAGGGGTTTCAGCCCCAGCATTTT	CASGWRQGFQPQHF
NA	TRBV5-6	TRBJ1-4	NA	TGTGCCAGCAGCTCTTTTGCACGCGCCATTAATGAAAAACTGTTTTTT	CASSSFARAINEKLFF
NA	TRBV5-3	TRBJ2-5	NA	TGTGCCAGAAGGCGGGAAGAGACCCAGTACTTC	CARRREETQYF
NA	TRBV6-1	TRBJ1-1	once	TGTGCCAGCAGTGAAATCCCAGGGGCGATTGGAACTTTCTTT	CASSEIPGAIGTFF
NA	TRBV7-9	TRBJ2-1	NA	TGTGCCAGCAGCTTAAGTATCAGGACAGCAAACAATGAGCAGTTCTTC	CASSLSIRTANNEQFF
NA	TRBV18	TRBJ1-1	NA	TGTGCCAGCTCACCAGCGGGGCTGGGATCTGAAGCTTTCTTT	CASSPAGLGSEAFF
TRBD1	TRBV10-1	TRBJ2-5	NA	TGCGCCAGCAGTGACCAGACAGGGGTCACCCAGACCCAGTACTTC	CASSDQTGVTQTQYF
TRBD1	TRBV3-1/TRBV3-2	TRBJ1-6	NA	TGTGCCAGCGCGTGGACAGGGCTCGATTCACCCCTCCACTTT	CASAWTGLDSPLHF
NA	TRBV5-1	TRBJ2-4	once	TGCGCCAGCAGCTTGGACGTCAGCAAAAACATTCAGTACTTC	CASSLDVSKNIQYF
NA	TRBV10-3	TRBJ2-2	NA	TGTGCCATCAGTCGACAGCCAGAGAACACCGGGGAGCTGTTTTTT	CAISRQPENTGELFF
TRBD1	TRBV9	TRBJ1-2	NA	TGTGCCAGCAGCACCCCTACGGGACAGGGCTATGGCTACACCTTC	CASSTPTGQGYGYTF
NA	TRBV7-3	TRBJ2-5	NA	TGTGCCAGCAGCAGAGGGACTTACGGCGGGGAGACCCAGTACTTC	CASSRGTYGGETQYF
NA	TRBV3-1/TRBV3-2	TRBJ2-7	NA	TGTGCCAGCAGGGGACTTTTGGGCGAGCAGTACTTC	CASRGLLGEQYF
TRBD1	TRBV5-5	TRBJ1-2	NA	TGTGCCAGCAGCTTGTGGGACAGAGATGGCTACACCTTC	CASSLWDRDGYTF
TRBD1	TRBV18	TRBJ1-5	NA	TGTGCCAGCTCAGAGGACAGGACCCTCAATCAGCCCCAGCATTTT	CASSEDRTLNQPQHF
TRBD2	TRBV25-1	TRBJ2-5	NA	TGTGCCAGCAGTGAGGCGGGTCGGGGGGGCCTCAAGACCCAGTACTTC	CASSEAGRGGLKTQYF
NA	TRBV9	TRBJ2-3	once	TGTGCCAGCAGGCCCGGGGGAAGGGCTAGCACAGATACGCAGTATTTT	CASRPGGRASTDTQYF
TRBD1	TRBV7-2	TRBJ1-6	NA	TGTGCCAGCAGCCCGGACAGGGCAAATTCACCCCTCCACTTT	CASSPDRANSPLHF
TRBD1	TRBV27	TRBJ1-4	NA	TGTGCCAGCAGTTTAATTTGGGGACAGGGGGACGAAAAACTGTTTTTT	CASSLIWGQGDEKLFF
NA	TRBV19	TRBJ1-1	NA	TGTGCCAGTAGTATTAGCCGGGGGGGCACTGAAGCTTTCTTT	CASSISRGGTEAFF
NA	TRBV9	TRBJ2-2	NA	TGTGCCAGCAGCCCGATTCAGGCTACCGGGGAGCTGTTTTTT	CASSPIQATGELFF
NA	TRBV20-1	TRBJ1-1	NA	TGCAGTGCTAGGACAGGACCTCAAGGTTTCTTT	CSARTGPQGFF
TRBD2	TRBV3-1/TRBV3-2	TRBJ2-3	NA	TGTGCCAGCAGCCAATTAGGACTAGCGGGGGGACCAGATACGCAGTATTTT	CASSQLGLAGGPDTQYF
TRBD1	TRBV9	TRBJ1-6	NA	TGTGCCAGCGAGACAGGGGAGGGATCACCCCTCCACTTT	CASETGEGSPLHF
NA	TRBV4-2	TRBJ1-1	NA	TGTGCCAGCAGCCAAGCCCCCAGGGAGAACACTGAAGCTTTCTTT	CASSQAPRENTEAFF
NA	TRBV7-9	TRBJ2-3	NA	TGTGCCAGCAGCTACCGTCAACCGTCAAGAGGAGGAGATACGCAGTATTTT	CASSYRQPSRGGDTQYF
NA	TRBV4-1	TRBJ1-1	NA	TGCGCCAGCAGCCCATCCCCGGACAGACCGAACACTGAAGCTTTCTTT	CASSPSPDRPNTEAFF
TRBD2	TRBV5-1	TRBJ2-1	NA	TGCGCCAGCACCCTTGACCTAGCGGGGGGCTCCTACAATGAGCAGTTCTTC	CASTLDLAGGSYNEQFF
NA	TRBV29-1	TRBJ1-1	NA	TGCAGCGTTGAGCAGGGTAGCACTGAAGCTTTCTTT	CSVEQGSTEAFF
NA	TRBV18	TRBJ2-5	NA	TGTGCCAGCTCACCACCCAGCCAAGAGACCCAGTACTTC	CASSPPSQETQYF
TRBD1	TRBV10-2	TRBJ1-1	NA	TGCGCCACCTACCAGGGGGCAGGCACTGAAGCTTTCTTT	CATYQGAGTEAFF
TRBD1	TRBV19	TRBJ1-6	NA	TGTGCCAGTAGTATAGCCCCTGACAGGGCCTATAATTCACCCCTCCACTTT	CASSIAPDRAYNSPLHF
TRBD1	TRBV7-2	TRBJ2-4	NA	TGTGCCAGCAGCCCACAGGGGGCACACAAAAACATTCAGTACTTC	CASSPQGAHKNIQYF
NA	TRBV2	TRBJ1-1	NA	TGTGCCAGCATCGGAGGTATGGTGGACCCTGAAGCTTTCTTT	CASIGGMVDPEAFF
TRBD1	TRBV4-1	TRBJ1-2	once	TGCGCCAGCAGCCCCGGGACAGGGGGCATAGGCTATGGCCACACCTTC	CASSPGTGGIGYGHTF
TRBD2	TRBV5-1	TRBJ2-2	NA	TGCGCCAGCAGCTTGGGACTAGCGGGGGCCAACACCGGGGAGCTGTTTTTT	CASSLGLAGANTGELFF
NA	TRBV12-3/TRBV12-4	TRBJ1-2	NA	TGTGCCAGCAGTCACACAGGGTCCTATGGCTACACCTTC	CASSHTGSYGYTF
TRBD1	TRBV5-1	TRBJ1-5	once	TGCGCCAGCAGCCCGGGACAGCATAGCAATCAGCCCCAGCATTTT	CASSPGQHSNQPQHF
NA	TRBV11-2	TRBJ1-6	NA	TGTGCCAGCAGCACAGGGAAGGGTTCACCCCTCCACTTT	CASSTGKGSPLHF
NA	TRBV7-9	TRBJ1-1	NA	TGTGCCAGCAGCCATATAGGGGCCAAGTACACTGAAGCTTTCTTT	CASSHIGAKYTEAFF
NA	TRBV7-6	TRBJ1-5	NA	TGTGCCAGCAGCTCCTACAGGGAACGGGGTCAGCCCCAGCATTTT	CASSSYRERGQPQHF
TRBD1	TRBV9	TRBJ1-3	NA	TGTGCCAGCAGCGTAGGCGACAGGGTGGGAAACACCATATATTTT	CASSVGDRVGNTIYF
NA	TRBV19	TRBJ1-1	NA	TGTGCCAGTACGGTGCAGGGATCGAACACTGAAGCTTTCTTT	CASTVQGSNTEAFF
NA	TRBV29-1	TRBJ2-3	NA	TGCAGCGTTGTAAGACGCAGGGCTGATACGCAGTATTTT	CSVVRRRADTQYF
TRBD1	TRBV15	TRBJ1-1	NA	TGTGCCACCAGCACCGGTGGGACAGGGAACACTGAAGCTTTCTTT	CATSTGGTGNTEAFF
NA	TRBV5-1	TRBJ1-2	NA	TGCGCCAGCAGCACGGACAAACCGAACTATGGCTACACCTTC	CASSTDKPNYGYTF
TRBD1	TRBV3-1/TRBV3-2	TRBJ2-1	NA	TGTGCCAGCAGCCTGGACAGGGGCTCCTACAATGAGCAGTTCTTC	CASSLDRGSYNEQFF